This TCR beta chain was identified in a study of T cells after yellow fever vaccination. Study at large: Each low-cell-number fraction was prepared by means of SMART-Seq v4 Ultra Low Input.

Study observations and caveats: Boosting was followed by the reappearance of most primary-vaccination clones (approximately 95% CD4, roughly 90% CD8). Some clonotypes, a small share, were shared between CD4 and CD8 compartments.

Template-switching 5'RACE yielded the TCR cDNA; a universal primer site and UMIs were added in the process. TCRdb called the 5' RACE reads again in MiXCR, with one record for every CDR3 protein. Of approximately 74,000 distinct CDR3 sequences listed, approximately 5.9% are singletons. The germline V gene encodes CDR1 MDHEN and CDR2 SYDVKM. The V segment lost 8 bases and the J segment 3 bases; nucleotides outside the gene matches: 8. The CDR3 loop spans 15 amino acids. This clonotype occurred many times. Its antigen is not identified. This chain connects TRBV28 to TRBJ2-3, with 10 bases matching TRBD1. This specimen consisted of CD4+ T cells sorted from PBMCs, obtained around 15 days after the first yellow fever vaccination. This sequence was found in a man between 18 and 35 years old who received the YFV17D yellow fever vaccine. The DNA of the CDR3 is TGTGCCAGCCAATCCCGGACAGGGGGAACAGATACGCAGTATTTT. It codes for CASQSRTGGTDTQYF.